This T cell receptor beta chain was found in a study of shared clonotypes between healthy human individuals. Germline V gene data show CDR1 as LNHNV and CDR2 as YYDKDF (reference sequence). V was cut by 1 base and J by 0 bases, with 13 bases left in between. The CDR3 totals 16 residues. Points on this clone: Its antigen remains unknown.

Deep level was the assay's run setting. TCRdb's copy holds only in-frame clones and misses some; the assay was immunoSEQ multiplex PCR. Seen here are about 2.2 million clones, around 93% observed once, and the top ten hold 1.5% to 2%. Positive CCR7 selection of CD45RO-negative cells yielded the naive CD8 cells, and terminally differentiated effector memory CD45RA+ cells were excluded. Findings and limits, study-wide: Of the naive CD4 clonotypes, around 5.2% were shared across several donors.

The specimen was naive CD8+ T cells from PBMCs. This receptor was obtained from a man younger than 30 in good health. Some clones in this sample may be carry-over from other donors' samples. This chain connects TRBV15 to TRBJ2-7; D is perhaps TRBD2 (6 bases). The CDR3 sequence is CATSRAFSGSSYEQYF. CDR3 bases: TGTGCCACCAGCAGAGCTTTTAGCGGAAGCTCCTACGAGCAGTACTTC.